This record covers a single TCR beta chain. In this sample, this clonotype turned up many times. Its antigen specificity is not known. No clone much larger than this one lies a single base away; base qualities are absent. This sample is part of a study of identical twins (dated by TCRdb to between 2015 and 2016). For the wider study: TCR alpha and beta repertoires from monozygotic twins, unrelated adults of various ages and cord blood were deep-sequenced to test whether fetal clonotypes persist. Replicate twin experiments were performed at different times using different library preparation protocols to rule out contamination.

CDR1 and CDR2 (SEHNR, FQNEAQ) derive from the germline V gene (reference sequence). The CDR3 runs 11 residues from the cysteine to the phenylalanine. Left in the record is the CDR3 DNA by itself, 33 bases read in frame from the first base. V was cut back by 4 bases and J by 7 bases, leaving a gap of 5 bases between them. Here is what the overall study found, with its caveats: Conclusions relied on cross-sectional statistical analysis, since the same donors could not be followed over many years. Invariant T cells such as MAIT and iNKT could partly confound zero-insertion analyses, though diverse VJ usage argued against this for most clonotypes. In beta out-of-frame sequences, excess twin sharing was weaker, because having fewer shared sequences lowered the signal-to-noise ratio. Abundant cord blood beta clonotypes had fewer insertions, young adult naive repertoires showed a similar but weaker trend, and memory repertoires showed no such trend. Out-of-frame TCR alpha sharing in monozygotic twins was systematically underestimated by recombination models, whereas sharing between unrelated individuals was in agreement with the recombination models. Compared with coincidental sharing between unrelated individuals, out-of-frame TCR alpha sequences shared between twins had an excess of sequences with low generation probability.

Every donor in the study was a healthy Caucasian. Three unrelated non-twin adults were additionally sequenced: a male aged 18 to 30, a male aged 50 to 60 and a female aged 50 to 60. Using Miltenyi CD45RO+ enrichment and human naive T-cell isolation kits, memory (CD45RO+) and naive T cells were isolated from PBMC. Receptor libraries were prepared by 5' RACE. Sequencing used an Illumina HiSeq 2000. A universal primer binding site was introduced by template switching, and a unique molecular identifier was present in the final cDNA, enabling accurate counting of TCR cDNA molecules. Specific primers in the conserved constant-segment region were used to synthesize first-strand cDNA for TCR alpha and beta chains. To control for contamination, every cDNA library was double barcoded, receiving both a SMART-Mk sample barcode and Illumina barcodes. Two successive PCR steps introduced TruSeq adapter sequences along with Illumina sample barcodes. TCR alpha and beta cDNA libraries were sequenced on the Illumina HiSeq platform with custom primers. In the authors' own workflow: Unique molecular identifiers were extracted from raw reads with MiGEC, and CDR3 positions were determined with MiXCR. For each individual, recombination models were inferred using an EM algorithm with the repgenHMM and IGoR tools. Shared clonotype analysis was performed with the tcR package in R, normalizing sharing by the product of cloneset sizes. To study raw recombination without the effects of thymic and clonal selection, out-of-frame nonproductive sequences were analyzed. TCRdb reprocessing: public reads trimmed at Q25 with fastp, clones called with MiXCR, in-frame beta chains kept. Rows with a matching CDR3 protein are joined into one entry that keeps the most common DNA and genes. TCRdb, rather than the study authors, made the V and J calls. The table for this sample lists approximately 700,000 distinct CDR3 sequences; 6% to 6.5% of them were counted only once. Approximately 1.6% of the sample is held by the ten biggest clonotypes.

The sequenced sample was naive T cells sorted from blood. Read against the paper, the sample's cell subset or site label means: cells isolated with a human naive T-cell isolation kit. This clonotype was obtained from a young man in good health. The sequence links TRBV7-9 to TRBJ2-1; the D gene is not confidently resolved. The DNA sequence is TGTGCCAGCAGCTCATGGAATGAGCAGTTCTTC. This yields the protein CASSSWNEQFF.